The 16 T cell receptor beta chains presented below share a single source sample, sequenced in a study of blood T cells in healthy people across ages. Then a second PCR, running roughly 7 to 11 cycles, was carried out with a sample-barcoded 5' primer and a J-beta primer mix. Each CDR3 protein gets one entry after TCRdb re-called the 5' RACE reads with MiXCR. The sample lists hundreds of thousands of distinct CDR3 sequences; under 45% were seen once. The sequencing sample was made of blood. The receptors derive from a man in his sixties in good health.

This clonotype was detected a few times. The CDR3 nucleotides are TGCAGTGCTAAATCGACAGCGGAAACTGAAGCTTTCTTT. Amino acids: CSAKSTAETEAFF. This sequence joins TRBV20-1 and TRBJ1-1, with a tentative D call TRBD1 (5 bases). The CDR3 covers 13 residues. Trimming removed 4 bases at V and 5 bases at J, with 14 bases between. CDR1 DFQATT and CDR2 SNEGSKA come from the germline V gene (reference sequence).

This rearrangement joins TRBV14 to TRBJ2-3; TRBD1 might be the D (5 bases). The germline CDR1 and CDR2 sequences are SGHDN and FVKESK. The CDR3 sequence is 14 residues long. Trimming took off 3 bases at V and 6 bases at J, with 13 bases between the two ends. The CDR3 bases are TGTGCCAGCAGCCACAGCAGGGCCCCCGATACGCAGTATTTT. It is translated as CASSHSRAPDTQYF.

In its sample, this clonotype was seen a few times. The chain recombines TRBV7-3 with TRBJ2-6, with D hard to call. The germline V gene encodes CDR1 SGHTA and CDR2 FQGTGA. CDR3 length: 15 residues. V lost 5 bases and J lost 2, with 10 bases in between. CDR3 in DNA: TGTGCCAGCAGCCCACAAGTAGCTGGGGCCAACGTCCTGACTTTC. Protein: CASSPQVAGANVLTF. The full variable domain, its missing parts supplied by reference TRBV7-3 and TRBJ2-6, is GAGVSQTPSNKVTEKGKYVELRCDPISGHTALYWYRQSLGQGPEFLIYFQGTGAADDSGLPNDRFFAVRPEGSVSTLKIQRTERGDSAVYLCASSPQVAGANVLTFGAGSRLTVL.

The V and J genes are TRBV5-6 and TRBJ2-7, with 13 nucleotides matching TRBD2. The DNA end is a closer match to TRBJ2-5, so the J assignment may be wrong. CDR3 size: 17 residues. CDR1 and CDR2 (germline): SGHDT, YYEEEE. CDR3: CASSRKTSGGARETQYF. CDR3 DNA sequence: TGTGCCAGCAGCCGCAAAACTAGCGGGGGGGCGCGAGAGACCCAGTACTTC.

This clonotype has more than one count but fewer than ten. This chain joins TRBV20-1 and TRBJ2-4; no reliable D call. CDR3 size: 13 residues. Trimming removed 0 bases from V and 13 bases from J, with 16 bases in between. Germline-derived CDR1 and CDR2 are DFQATT and SNEGSKA (reference sequence). CDR3 DNA: TGCAGTGCTAGAGATGTTGGGTTTGGGGTACAGTACTTC. Translation gives CSARDVGFGVQYF.

The chain is built from TRBV5-1 and TRBJ1-2; the match to TRBD1 covers 11 bases. The V gene end was trimmed by 6 bases and the J gene end by 6 bases; junction bases not matched to a gene: 10. The CDR3 sequence is 15 residues long. Germline loops: CDR1 SGHRS, CDR2 YFSETQ. The CDR3 DNA reads as TGCGCCAGCACTCCTCCGGGACAGGGGGGTAATGGCTACACCTTC. Residues: CASTPPGQGGNGYTF.

V and J are TRBV6-5 and TRBJ1-2; D is uncertain. CDR1 is MNHEY, CDR2 SVGAGI, per germline. The CDR3 length is 16 residues. Trimming pared 6 bases from V and 0 bases from J, leaving 17 bases between. CDR3 DNA sequence: TGTGCCAGCAGCCGGGCCTCAACAAGGACTAACTATGGCTACACCTTC. Translating gives CASSRASTRTNYGYTF.

This clonotype was counted only a few times. The chain is built from TRBV20-1 and TRBJ2-7; 13 nucleotides agree with TRBD2. V shed 5 bases, J shed 1 base, and the junction held 5 bases outside the gene matches. Germline V gives CDR1 DFQATT, CDR2 SNEGSKA (reference sequence). This CDR3 contains 15 residues. CDR3 loop: CSARTSGGLSYEQYF. CDR3 sequence (DNA): TGCAGTGCTCGGACTAGCGGGGGACTATCCTACGAGCAGTACTTC.

This sequence joins TRBV3-1 and TRBJ2-7; TRBD1 matches at 7 bases. Germline CDR1 and CDR2: LGHDT and YNNKEL (reference sequence). CDR3 length: 15 residues. Germline trimming cut 4 bases from V and 2 bases from J; bases unmatched to any gene: 8. The DNA for the CDR3 is TGTGCCAGCAGCCGAATTGGACAGGCAGCCTACGAGCAGTACTTC. This gives the protein CASSRIGQAAYEQYF.

The CDR3 DNA reads as TGTGCCAGCAGCTTACTACAGGGGGCTTATGGCTACACCTTC. It encodes CASSLLQGAYGYTF. V is TRBV11-2 and J is TRBJ1-2; 9 bases map to TRBD1. Looked up from germline, CDR1 is SGHAT and CDR2 is FQNNGV. Losses at the gene ends were 2 bases for V and 5 bases for J; bases not matched to a gene: 3. This CDR3 region has 14 residues.

This clonotype was counted a single time. The chain links TRBV20-1 to TRBJ2-3, with D unresolved. V was trimmed by 4 bases and J by 5 bases, leaving 10 bases between them. CDR1 DFQATT and CDR2 SNEGSKA come from the germline V gene (reference sequence). The CDR3 loop spans 12 amino acids. For the CDR3, the DNA is TGCAGTGCTACCGCTCCGGGAGATACGCAGTATTTT. Translation: CSATAPGDTQYF.

The chain recombines TRBV7-9 with TRBJ2-1; the match to TRBD2 covers 7 bases. Germline V gene sequence: CDR1 SEHNR, CDR2 FQNEAQ (reference sequence). The V and J ends lost 3 bases and 5 bases, in that order; junction bases with no gene match: 7. This CDR3 is built from 15 residues. The chain's CDR3 is CASSFRERGNNEQFF. The CDR3 nucleotides read TGTGCCAGCAGCTTCCGCGAGCGGGGAAACAATGAGCAGTTCTTC. Supplemented by reference TRBV7-9 and TRBJ2-1, the full variable domain reads DTGVSQNPRHKITKRGQNVTFRCDPISEHNRLYWYRQTLGQGPEFLTYFQNEAQLEKSRLLSDRFSAERPKGSFSTLEIQRTEQGDSAMYLCASSFRERGNNEQFFGPGTRLTVL.

This clonotype showed up just a few times. J is TRBJ2-5 and V is TRBV20-1; no clear D. Germline V CDR1 and CDR2: DFQATT, SNEGSKA (reference sequence). V lost 5 bases and J lost 5, with 9 bases in between. The CDR3 contains 11 residues. CDR3 in DNA: TGCAGTGCTGAACATGGGGAGACCCAGTACTTC. Translating gives CSAEHGETQYF.

This clonotype has ten or more counts. J is TRBJ1-5 and V is TRBV28; 7 bases are shared with TRBD1. Losses at the gene ends were 6 bases for V and 7 bases for J; bases not matched to a gene: 6. This CDR3 is 13 amino acids long. Germline-derived CDR1 and CDR2 are MDHEN and SYDVKM. In DNA, the CDR3 is TGTGCCAGCAGGCCCGGACAGGCCCAGCCCCAGCATTTT. It translates to CASRPGQAQPQHF.

V usage is TRBV12-3 or TRBV12-4 and J usage is TRBJ2-3, with 9 bases matching TRBD2. Germline trimming cut 4 bases from V and 5 bases from J; bases unmatched to any gene: 4. This CDR3 comprises 14 residues. The CDR3 nucleotides are TGTGCCAGCAGTTGGACTAGCGCGGGAGATACGCAGTATTTT. It encodes CASSWTSAGDTQYF.

J is TRBJ2-5 and V is TRBV12-3 or TRBV12-4, with 7 bases aligning to TRBD2. This CDR3 spans 13 amino acids. Germline trimming cut 5 bases from V and 11 bases from J; bases unmatched to any gene: 11. This CDR3 reads CASSLTSPVEQYF. CDR3 nucleotide sequence: TGTGCCAGCAGTCTGACTAGCCCGGTGGAGCAGTACTTC.